Listed below are T cell receptor beta chains from one sample, sequenced in a study of blood T cell repertoires in COVID-19. Sequencing used immunoSEQ multiplex PCR; TCRdb keeps in-frame clones, though not all of them. The sample yields some 96,000 clones, under 90% seen once. The sample was peripheral blood. All receptors come from a human donor in a cohort sampled during active COVID-19. Each CDR3 is given with its conserved first and last residue. The order of the fields is clone size, D gene, J gene, V gene, CDR3 DNA, CDR3 protein. The D gene is left open where the match is weak. A row's size may be missing; if present it is once, few, many or a size class.

clone_size: -
d_call: -
j_call: TRBJ1-5
v_call: TRBV5-1
cdr3_nt: TGCGCCAGCAGCTTGGGGGACACTAATCAGCCCCAGCATTTT
cdr3_aa: CASSLGDTNQPQHF

clone_size: -
d_call: -
j_call: TRBJ2-7
v_call: TRBV5-5
cdr3_nt: TGTGCCAGCAGCTGGGGCTTTCCCTACGAGCAGTACTTC
cdr3_aa: CASSWGFPYEQYF

clone_size: -
d_call: -
j_call: TRBJ2-7
v_call: TRBV18
cdr3_nt: TGTGCCAGCTCGTTGGGAGTCGAGCAGTACTTC
cdr3_aa: CASSLGVEQYF

clone_size: -
d_call: -
j_call: TRBJ2-3
v_call: TRBV6-6
cdr3_nt: TGTGCCAGCACCTCCCTCGGGGTTATCTACACAGATACGCAGTATTTT
cdr3_aa: CASTSLGVIYTDTQYF

clone_size: -
d_call: TRBD1
j_call: TRBJ1-1
v_call: TRBV29-1
cdr3_nt: TGCAGCGCTGAGGGGGCTGGTGAAGCTTTCTTT
cdr3_aa: CSAEGAGEAFF

clone_size: -
d_call: TRBD1
j_call: TRBJ1-2
v_call: TRBV28
cdr3_nt: TGTGCCAGCAGTTTCGCAACAGGGGGGTTTGGCTACACCTTC
cdr3_aa: CASSFATGGFGYTF

clone_size: -
d_call: TRBD2
j_call: TRBJ2-3
v_call: TRBV4-3
cdr3_nt: TGCGCCAGCAGCCAGCGGGAGGGCGTCTCAGATACGCAGTATTTT
cdr3_aa: CASSQREGVSDTQYF

clone_size: -
d_call: TRBD2
j_call: TRBJ2-3
v_call: TRBV20-1
cdr3_nt: TGCAGTGCTAGTGGCGGGAGGGGATCAGATACGCAGTATTTT
cdr3_aa: CSASGGRGSDTQYF

clone_size: -
d_call: -
j_call: TRBJ1-2
v_call: TRBV4-3
cdr3_nt: TGCGCCAGCAGCCTTACTCACTCCGGGACAAGATCGGGCGGCTACACCTTC
cdr3_aa: CASSLTHSGTRSGGYTF

clone_size: -
d_call: -
j_call: TRBJ1-4
v_call: TRBV5-6
cdr3_nt: TGTGCCAGCAGCTTGGGACATCAAGCAACTAATGAAAAACTGTTTTTT
cdr3_aa: CASSLGHQATNEKLFF

clone_size: -
d_call: TRBD1
j_call: TRBJ1-2
v_call: TRBV19
cdr3_nt: TGTGCCAGTAGTAACCGACCCGGGACAGGGGCTTCAATTAGCTATGGCTACACCTTC
cdr3_aa: CASSNRPGTGASISYGYTF

clone_size: -
d_call: -
j_call: TRBJ2-7
v_call: TRBV27
cdr3_nt: TGTGCCACAAGGTCACACAGGGCCCCTACCTACGAGCAGTACTTC
cdr3_aa: CATRSHRAPTYEQYF

clone_size: few
d_call: -
j_call: TRBJ1-2
v_call: TRBV5-4
cdr3_nt: TGTGCCAGCAGCGCGAGCTCGGACATGCTATGGGGGGGCACCTTC
cdr3_aa: CASSASSDMLWGGTF

clone_size: -
d_call: TRBD1
j_call: TRBJ2-1
v_call: TRBV27
cdr3_nt: TGTGCCAGCAGTTTATCTGCAGGGACAGGGTACTACAATGAGCAGTTCTTC
cdr3_aa: CASSLSAGTGYYNEQFF

clone_size: -
d_call: -
j_call: TRBJ2-2
v_call: TRBV10-3
cdr3_nt: TGTGCCATCAGTGAGGGAGGGGCCGGGGAGCTGTTTTTT
cdr3_aa: CAISEGGAGELFF

clone_size: -
d_call: TRBD1
j_call: TRBJ2-5
v_call: TRBV6-6
cdr3_nt: TGTGCCAGCAGTTCGACGGACAGGGTCGAGACCCAGTACTTC
cdr3_aa: CASSSTDRVETQYF

clone_size: few
d_call: -
j_call: TRBJ2-1
v_call: TRBV18
cdr3_nt: TGTGCCAGCTCACCACAGCCTCTCCAGCAGTTCTTC
cdr3_aa: CASSPQPLQQFF